The entry that follows covers one T cell receptor beta chain sequence. Its target antigen remains unknown. No quality values exist for individual bases; no much larger clone is one base distant. This specimen comes from a study of T cell responses to AZD1222 COVID-19 vaccine (dated by TCRdb to 2020 to 2023). In terms of the full investigation: TCR sequencing was performed for about 240 trial participants, of whom about 200 were given two doses of AZD1222 and approximately 25 were given two doses of MenACWY control vaccine. Trial participants were enrolled by age into 18-55, 56-69 and 70-plus year subgroups, with around 150, 28 and 57 TCR-sequenced participants respectively.

V is cut back by 3 bases and J by 3 bases, with 9 bases in the junction unmatched. From cysteine to phenylalanine, the CDR3 is 16 amino acids long. CDR3 DNA is the only sequence kept; it has 48 bases, read in frame from the first base. The germline V gene supplies CDR1 SGHRS and CDR2 YFSETQ. What the study reported, not specific to this receptor: Reportedly, almost half of the unique spike-specific TCRs recognized epitopes lying outside the regions that are mutated in the B.1.351 and B.1.1.7 variants. Conclusions about previously exposed vaccinees were limited because only a handful of AZD1222 recipients were SARS-CoV-2 seropositive at baseline. The vaccine-associated CD4 TCRs covered the entire spike protein, and the dominant responses fell in regions 160-218 and 743-854. A significant rise in spike-specific TCR breadth and depth was observed after two AZD1222 doses relative to day 0 and relative to MenACWY recipients. In the small 56-69-year group, the increase in depth fell short of significance, most likely because of low power. Participants were mostly white British, with more females than males. The authors suggested clonal diversity may have been underestimated. No day 14 peak-response samples were available, so repertoires were characterized only after the peak T cell response.

The sample's time point label, in plain terms: about 28 days (+/-7) after the second vaccine dose. AZD1222 recipients with second doses at about 4 weeks or about 12 weeks were pooled, because spike-specific TCR depth and breadth did not differ between schedules. The vaccinee samples were drawn from two UK trials, COV001 and COV002, one of which was a single-blind randomized controlled phase 2/3 trial testing AZD1222 (ChAdOx1 nCoV-19) in healthy adults. For TCRbeta chain sequencing, PBMC samples were collected from trial participants at day 0 and at day 28 after the second dose. The CDR3 regions of human TCRbeta chains were analyzed by immunosequencing. As for the authors' bioinformatics: TCRs in the repertoires were compared against a reference library of SARS-CoV-2-specific TCRs that had been generated with the MIRA antigen-specificity platform. Breadth meant the fraction of unique TCRs that were SARS-CoV-2-associated, whereas depth meant the fraction of total T cells that were SARS-CoV-2-associated. Each spike-specific TCR was assigned to its reactive spike region and to a CD4 or CD8 class using the MIRA data. Log10-transformed breadth and depth values were compared by one-way ANOVA with Sidak's multiple comparisons tests. The clones in this table, taken by TCRdb from immuneACCESS, are in-frame only. Not every clone is retained; where verified, under half of the shortfall comes from an unresolved V gene, and the cause of the rest is unknown. Clonal size and the V and J genes are those of that table, whereas D and trimming came from the DNA. This sample is represented by fewer than 200,000 clones; just over 85% of them were singletons. The ten largest clones represent around a tenth of the sample.

The rearranged chain carries TRBV5-1 and TRBJ1-1; TRBD1 aligns with 9 central bases. This sample comprised peripheral blood, obtained 28 days after the second AZD1222 dose. This sequence was found in an adult who received the AZD1222 COVID-19 vaccine. The CDR3 protein: CASSYGQGHRDTEAFF. The DNA sequence follows: TGCGCCAGCAGCTACGGACAGGGGCATCGGGACACTGAAGCTTTCTTT.